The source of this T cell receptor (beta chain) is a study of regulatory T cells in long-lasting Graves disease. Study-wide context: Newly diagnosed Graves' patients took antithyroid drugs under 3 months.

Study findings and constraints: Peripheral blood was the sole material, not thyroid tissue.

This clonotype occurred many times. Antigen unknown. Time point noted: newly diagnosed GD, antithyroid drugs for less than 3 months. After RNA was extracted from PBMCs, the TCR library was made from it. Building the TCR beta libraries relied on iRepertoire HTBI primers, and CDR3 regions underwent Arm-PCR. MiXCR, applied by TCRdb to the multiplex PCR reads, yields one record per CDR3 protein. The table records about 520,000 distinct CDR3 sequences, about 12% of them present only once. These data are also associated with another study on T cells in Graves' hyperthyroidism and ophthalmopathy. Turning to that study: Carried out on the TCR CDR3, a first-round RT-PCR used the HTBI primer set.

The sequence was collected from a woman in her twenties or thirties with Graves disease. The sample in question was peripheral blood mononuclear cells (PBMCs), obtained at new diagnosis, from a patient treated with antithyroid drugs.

The CDR3 reads CASSLRGGFEQYF. The CDR3 DNA is TGTGCCAGCAGTTTGAGGGGAGGGTTCGAGCAGTACTTC. V usage is TRBV12-3 or TRBV12-4 and J usage is TRBJ2-7; 7 nucleotides align to TRBD2. The length of the CDR3 is 13 residues. V dropped 3 bases and J dropped 6; count of bases not matched to a gene: 5.